The rows below give T cell receptor beta chains drawn from one sample of a study of Ad26.COV2.S vaccination and SARS-CoV-2 variants. The data were produced by immunoSEQ multiplex PCR, yet TCRdb's version contains in-frame clones alone and is incomplete. The sample contains 350,000 to 450,000 clones, roughly 90% of which appear only once. The starting material was peripheral blood, obtained in a trial of Ad26.COV2.S vaccine versus placebo. These receptors were collected from a person aged 18-60 years who received the Ad26.COV2.S COVID-19 vaccine or a placebo. CDR3s include the opening cysteine and the closing phenylalanine or tryptophan. A D gene is named only where the DNA matches it firmly. Expanded clones are given a class, and other clones once, few, many or no size at all.

v_call: TRBV15; j_call: TRBJ2-6; cdr3_length: 16; clone_size: once; d_call: NA; cdr3_nt: TGTGCCACCAGCAGACACGACAGCTCTGGGGCCAACGTCCTGACTTTC; cdr3_aa: CATSRHDSSGANVLTF
v_call: TRBV29-1; j_call: TRBJ2-7; cdr3_length: 11; clone_size: few; d_call: TRBD1; cdr3_nt: TGCAGCGTTACAGGGGGCTACGAGCAGTACTTC; cdr3_aa: CSVTGGYEQYF
v_call: TRBV7-2; j_call: TRBJ2-5; cdr3_length: 14; clone_size: NA; d_call: TRBD2; cdr3_nt: TGTGCCAGCAGCGCCTTGGGGGGGCAAGAGACCCAGTACTTC; cdr3_aa: CASSALGGQETQYF
v_call: TRBV5-6; j_call: TRBJ1-5; cdr3_length: 14; clone_size: once; d_call: NA; cdr3_nt: TGTGCCAGCAGCTTGTTGCATAGCAATCAGCCCCAGCATTTT; cdr3_aa: CASSLLHSNQPQHF
v_call: TRBV5-5; j_call: TRBJ1-2; cdr3_length: 13; clone_size: NA; d_call: NA; cdr3_nt: TGTGCCAGCAGCCTGCGAGGGGTCTATGGCTACACCTTC; cdr3_aa: CASSLRGVYGYTF
v_call: TRBV9; j_call: TRBJ1-1; cdr3_length: 13; clone_size: NA; d_call: NA; cdr3_nt: TGTGCCAGCAGCTACGAAGAGGACACTGAAGCTTTCTTT; cdr3_aa: CASSYEEDTEAFF
v_call: TRBV5-1; j_call: TRBJ2-1; cdr3_length: 14; clone_size: NA; d_call: NA; cdr3_nt: TGCGCCAGCAGCTCGGACAGTCATAACAATGAGCAGTTCTTC; cdr3_aa: CASSSDSHNNEQFF
v_call: TRBV7-2; j_call: TRBJ2-1; cdr3_length: 11; clone_size: NA; d_call: TRBD1; cdr3_nt: TGTGCCAGCAGCCGAGACAGGGAAGAGTTCTTC; cdr3_aa: CASSRDREEFF
v_call: TRBV4-1; j_call: TRBJ2-3; cdr3_length: 16; clone_size: once; d_call: NA; cdr3_nt: TGCGCCAGCAGCCAAGATGGGAGGGGGTCCACAGATACGCAGTATTTT; cdr3_aa: CASSQDGRGSTDTQYF
v_call: TRBV13; j_call: TRBJ1-2; cdr3_length: 15; clone_size: NA; d_call: NA; cdr3_nt: TGTGCCAGCAGCACGGGGACAAGATGGAACTATGGCTACACCTTC; cdr3_aa: CASSTGTRWNYGYTF
v_call: TRBV13; j_call: TRBJ1-3; cdr3_length: 16; clone_size: NA; d_call: NA; cdr3_nt: TGTGCCAGCAAAGTGAGTGAATGGGGATCTGGAAACACCATATATTTT; cdr3_aa: CASKVSEWGSGNTIYF
v_call: TRBV19; j_call: TRBJ1-2; cdr3_length: 13; clone_size: NA; d_call: NA; cdr3_nt: TGTGCCAGTGGGACGACGGACAGATATGGCTACACCTTC; cdr3_aa: CASGTTDRYGYTF
v_call: TRBV24-1; j_call: TRBJ2-7; cdr3_length: 15; clone_size: NA; d_call: TRBD2; cdr3_nt: TGTGCCACCAGTGATTTGCCAGCGGGGGGCTACGAGCAGTACTTC; cdr3_aa: CATSDLPAGGYEQYF
v_call: TRBV9; j_call: TRBJ2-3; cdr3_length: 16; clone_size: NA; d_call: TRBD2; cdr3_nt: TGTGCCAGCAGCACCCGGACTAGCGGTAGAGCCGATACGCAGTATTTT; cdr3_aa: CASSTRTSGRADTQYF
v_call: TRBV19; j_call: TRBJ1-2; cdr3_length: 15; clone_size: NA; d_call: TRBD1; cdr3_nt: TGTGCCAGTAGTACGTGGACAGGGAGTAACTATGGCTACACCTTC; cdr3_aa: CASSTWTGSNYGYTF
v_call: TRBV7-9; j_call: TRBJ2-1; cdr3_length: 17; clone_size: NA; d_call: NA; cdr3_nt: TGTGCCAGCAGCCTGGCCGGACTGGTAAGCTCCTACAATGAGCAGTTCTTC; cdr3_aa: CASSLAGLVSSYNEQFF
v_call: TRBV19; j_call: TRBJ1-2; cdr3_length: 11; clone_size: NA; d_call: TRBD1; cdr3_nt: TGTGCCAGTAGTGACAGGGCCTCCCTCACCTTC; cdr3_aa: CASSDRASLTF
v_call: TRBV19; j_call: TRBJ2-5; cdr3_length: 20; clone_size: NA; d_call: TRBD2; cdr3_nt: TGTGCCAGTAGTGAAGGGTTCTTTGTTCGCCTAGCGGGTATTCAAGAGACCCAGTACTTC; cdr3_aa: CASSEGFFVRLAGIQETQYF
v_call: TRBV6-5; j_call: TRBJ1-6; cdr3_length: 15; clone_size: NA; d_call: NA; cdr3_nt: TGTGCCAGCAGTTCTGACACAACGGTCGGGTCACCCCTCCACTTT; cdr3_aa: CASSSDTTVGSPLHF
v_call: TRBV3-1/TRBV3-2; j_call: TRBJ2-5; cdr3_length: 15; clone_size: NA; d_call: NA; cdr3_nt: TGTGCCACCCGCAGCGAAAATCTAGATCAAGAGACCCAGTACTTC; cdr3_aa: CATRSENLDQETQYF
v_call: TRBV6-6; j_call: TRBJ2-1; cdr3_length: 16; clone_size: NA; d_call: TRBD1; cdr3_nt: TGTGCCAGCAGTTACGCGTACAAGGACAGGGTTTATGAGCAGTTCTTC; cdr3_aa: CASSYAYKDRVYEQFF
v_call: TRBV28; j_call: TRBJ1-6; cdr3_length: 15; clone_size: NA; d_call: NA; cdr3_nt: TGTGCCAGCAGTTTGAGCGGGCCAGAGAATTCACCCCTCCACTTT; cdr3_aa: CASSLSGPENSPLHF
v_call: TRBV5-6; j_call: TRBJ1-5; cdr3_length: 15; clone_size: NA; d_call: TRBD1; cdr3_nt: TGTGCCAGCAGCTTGTTGGGACAGGTCAATCAGCCCCAGCATTTT; cdr3_aa: CASSLLGQVNQPQHF
v_call: TRBV12-3/TRBV12-4; j_call: TRBJ2-3; cdr3_length: 12; clone_size: NA; d_call: NA; cdr3_nt: TGTGCCAGCACCCTTAGACCAGATACGCAGTATTTT; cdr3_aa: CASTLRPDTQYF
v_call: TRBV19; j_call: TRBJ1-2; cdr3_length: 14; clone_size: NA; d_call: NA; cdr3_nt: TGTGCCAGTAGTAACTGGCCAGTCTACTATGGCTACACCTTC; cdr3_aa: CASSNWPVYYGYTF
v_call: TRBV6-5; j_call: TRBJ2-6; cdr3_length: 16; clone_size: NA; d_call: NA; cdr3_nt: TGTGCCAGCAGTTACTCGGTGGGCTCTGGGGCCAACGTCCTGACTTTC; cdr3_aa: CASSYSVGSGANVLTF
v_call: TRBV4-1; j_call: TRBJ1-5; cdr3_length: 16; clone_size: few; d_call: NA; cdr3_nt: TGCGCCAGCAGCCAAGATCTGGCAGACTCTCTTGAGCCCCAGCATTTT; cdr3_aa: CASSQDLADSLEPQHF
v_call: TRBV7-2; j_call: TRBJ2-5; cdr3_length: 14; clone_size: NA; d_call: NA; cdr3_nt: TGTGCCAGCAGCTTCGCGGGGTCCGGGGAGACCCAGTACTTC; cdr3_aa: CASSFAGSGETQYF
v_call: TRBV5-1; j_call: TRBJ2-7; cdr3_length: 16; clone_size: NA; d_call: TRBD1; cdr3_nt: TGCGCCAGCAGCAGAGACCGGACAGGGAAGGTGTACGAGCAGTACTTC; cdr3_aa: CASSRDRTGKVYEQYF
v_call: TRBV19; j_call: TRBJ2-2; cdr3_length: 16; clone_size: once; d_call: TRBD1; cdr3_nt: TGTGCCAGTAGTATTGGTTACAGGGGTTACACCGGGGAGCTGTTTTTT; cdr3_aa: CASSIGYRGYTGELFF
v_call: TRBV6-2/TRBV6-3; j_call: TRBJ2-3; cdr3_length: 15; clone_size: NA; d_call: TRBD2; cdr3_nt: TGTGCCAGCAGTTACAACGGGGGGGGTTCAGATACGCAGTATTTT; cdr3_aa: CASSYNGGGSDTQYF
v_call: TRBV21-1; j_call: TRBJ2-1; cdr3_length: 13; clone_size: NA; d_call: NA; cdr3_nt: TGTGCCAGCAGCACCCAGGGGGATCATGAGCAGTTCTTC; cdr3_aa: CASSTQGDHEQFF
v_call: TRBV5-1; j_call: TRBJ1-2; cdr3_length: 13; clone_size: NA; d_call: NA; cdr3_nt: TGCGCCAGCAGCCCAATGGAAGTCTATGGCTACACCTTC; cdr3_aa: CASSPMEVYGYTF
v_call: TRBV24-1; j_call: TRBJ2-1; cdr3_length: 15; clone_size: once; d_call: TRBD2; cdr3_nt: TGTGCCACCAGTCAGCGGGGGGCCGGCTACAATGAGCAGTTCTTC; cdr3_aa: CATSQRGAGYNEQFF
v_call: TRBV6-5; j_call: TRBJ1-2; cdr3_length: 15; clone_size: NA; d_call: TRBD1; cdr3_nt: TGTGCCAGCAATCGACAGGGGACAGGCTTCTATGGCTACACCTTC; cdr3_aa: CASNRQGTGFYGYTF
v_call: TRBV19; j_call: TRBJ1-2; cdr3_length: 14; clone_size: NA; d_call: TRBD1; cdr3_nt: TGTGCCAGTAGTATGACAGGGGGCGCCCATGGCTACACCTTC; cdr3_aa: CASSMTGGAHGYTF
v_call: TRBV27; j_call: TRBJ2-3; cdr3_length: 13; clone_size: NA; d_call: TRBD2; cdr3_nt: TGTGCCAGCACGGAAGCGGGGGATGATACGCAGTATTTT; cdr3_aa: CASTEAGDDTQYF
v_call: TRBV28; j_call: TRBJ1-5; cdr3_length: 15; clone_size: once; d_call: NA; cdr3_nt: TGTGCCAGCAGTTTAACGCTAGGGAGCAATCAGCCCCAGCATTTT; cdr3_aa: CASSLTLGSNQPQHF
v_call: TRBV27; j_call: TRBJ2-1; cdr3_length: 16; clone_size: NA; d_call: NA; cdr3_nt: TGTGCCTCCGCCCCCGACGGGGCGGGCTCCTACAATGAGCAGTTCTTC; cdr3_aa: CASAPDGAGSYNEQFF
v_call: TRBV19; j_call: TRBJ1-1; cdr3_length: 14; clone_size: NA; d_call: NA; cdr3_nt: TGTGCCAGTAGGATCGGGGCTCCGCCGGCGGAAGCTTTCTTT; cdr3_aa: CASRIGAPPAEAFF
v_call: TRBV18; j_call: TRBJ2-4; cdr3_length: 14; clone_size: NA; d_call: NA; cdr3_nt: TGTGCCAGCTCACCTCCGGGGCGTGGAGACATTCAGTACTTC; cdr3_aa: CASSPPGRGDIQYF
v_call: TRBV6-5; j_call: TRBJ2-7; cdr3_length: 15; clone_size: NA; d_call: NA; cdr3_nt: TGTGCCAGCAGCCTATCAAGGAAGGGATCCTACGAGCAGTACTTC; cdr3_aa: CASSLSRKGSYEQYF
v_call: TRBV10-3; j_call: TRBJ2-1; cdr3_length: 14; clone_size: NA; d_call: NA; cdr3_nt: TGTGCCTCCGCTTCCGGGATTAAGATAGGTGAGCAGTTCTTC; cdr3_aa: CASASGIKIGEQFF
v_call: TRBV18; j_call: TRBJ1-1; cdr3_length: 19; clone_size: NA; d_call: TRBD1; cdr3_nt: TGTGCCAGCTCACTTACTCCCTCCGGGACAGGGTCTATGAACACTGAAGCTTTCTTT; cdr3_aa: CASSLTPSGTGSMNTEAFF
v_call: TRBV7-8; j_call: TRBJ1-2; cdr3_length: 14; clone_size: NA; d_call: NA; cdr3_nt: TGTGCCAGCAGCTTAGCACCGACTAACTATGGCTACACCTTC; cdr3_aa: CASSLAPTNYGYTF
v_call: TRBV2; j_call: TRBJ1-4; cdr3_length: 15; clone_size: NA; d_call: NA; cdr3_nt: TGTGCCAGCAGTGAGAGCGGGGCGAGGAATGAAAAACTGTTTTTT; cdr3_aa: CASSESGARNEKLFF
v_call: TRBV10-3; j_call: TRBJ2-2; cdr3_length: 17; clone_size: NA; d_call: NA; cdr3_nt: TGTGCCATCAGTGAGTATTCCGGAGCTCTGAACACCGGGGAGCTGTTTTTT; cdr3_aa: CAISEYSGALNTGELFF